The 9 T cell receptor beta chains below were found in one sample sequenced in a study of OX40 agonist ivuxolimab in advanced cancers. Using immunoSEQ multiplex PCR, the repertoire was profiled, and TCRdb retains in-frame clones only, with some absent. The profile shows 60,000 to 75,000 clones, 88% of them singletons. This sample comprised CD4+ or CD8+ T cells sorted from blood, obtained in a trial of the OX40 agonist ivuxolimab. These receptors all come from an adult with an advanced solid tumor such as melanoma, head and neck, liver or kidney cancer.

The rearrangement uses TRBV9 and TRBJ2-3; 9 bases fit TRBD2. V shed 3 bases and J 14 bases; nucleotides not matched to a gene: 22. Germline assignment: CDR1 SGDLS and CDR2 YYNGEE. The CDR3 has 17 residues. The CDR3 loop is CASSESWPASGTDQGYF. The CDR3 DNA follows: TGTGCCAGCAGCGAGTCGTGGCCCGCTAGCGGGACAGACCAGGGGTATTTT.

CDR3 amino acids: CASSINSPLHF. CDR3 DNA sequence: TGTGCCAGCAGTATTAATTCACCCCTCCACTTT. The genes are TRBV28 and TRBJ1-6; D uncertain. The CDR3 sequence is 11 residues long. Trimming stripped 5 bases from V and 6 bases from J, with 2 bases between. Germline loops: CDR1 MDHEN, CDR2 SYDVKM.

This chain connects TRBV28 to TRBJ2-3, with 9 positions matching TRBD2. This CDR3 is 18 amino acids long. V lost 5 bases, J lost 2 bases, and 14 bases stayed unmatched. Germline CDR1 MDHEN, CDR2 SYDVKM. CDR3 DNA: TGTGCCAGCAGTATCCGACTCGGTCGACTAGCGGTCACAGATACGCAGTATTTT. Amino acids: CASSIRLGRLAVTDTQYF.

V is TRBV4-2 and J is TRBJ1-2, with D uncertain. The germline V and J ends were trimmed by 3 bases and 4 bases, with 12 bases remaining between them. Germline CDR1 is LGHNA and CDR2 is YNFKEQ. The CDR3 runs 14 residues. CDR3 nucleotides: TGTGCCAGCAGCCAGGACCGGGCCCCCTATGGCTACACCTTC. Translating it yields CASSQDRAPYGYTF.

The rearrangement links TRBV10-3 to TRBJ2-7; D may be TRBD1 (6 bases). The CDR3 extends over 12 amino acids. Germline V gives CDR1 ENHRY, CDR2 SYGVKD. Trimming cost V 10 bases and J 0 bases, with 10 bases left between them. In DNA, the CDR3 is TGTGCCACGGGACAACTCTCCTACGAGCAGTACTTC. Translating gives CATGQLSYEQYF.

V gene TRBV27 combines with J gene TRBJ1-4; tentative D call: TRBD1 (5 bases). CDR1 MNHEY and CDR2 SMNVEV come from the germline V gene (reference sequence). The CDR3 is 15 amino acids. With 0 bases removed from V and 10 bases from J, the gap between germline ends came to 15 bases. The DNA of the CDR3 is TGTGCCAGCAGTTTATCCAACTTGGGGCAGGGAAAACTGTTTTTT. This translates into CASSLSNLGQGKLFF.

J is TRBJ2-1 and V is TRBV7-2; D gene uncertain. Trimming shortened V by 5 bases and J by 1 base, and 3 bases separated the two germline ends. CDR1 SGHTA and CDR2 FQGNSA come from the germline V gene. The CDR3 contains 12 residues. In nucleotides, the CDR3 is TGTGCCAGCAGCCTTTCCTACAATGAGCAGTTCTTC. It is translated as CASSLSYNEQFF.

The chain links TRBV30 to TRBJ1-5, with D maybe TRBD1 (5 bases). Trimming took 0 bases from V and 2 from J, leaving 17 bases between them. This CDR3 is 17 amino acids long. In germline, CDR1 is GTSNPN, CDR2 SVGIG (reference sequence). CDR3 nucleotide sequence: TGTGCCTGGAGTGTAGGGGACGCCTTTCGGCGCAATCAGCCCCAGCATTTT. This gives the protein CAWSVGDAFRRNQPQHF.

This rearrangement joins TRBV7-3 to TRBJ2-1; D is undetermined. V shed 1 base and J shed 8 bases, with 18 bases lying between them. Looked up from germline, CDR1 is SGHTA and CDR2 is FQGTGA. The length of the CDR3 is 16 residues. The CDR3 DNA is TGTGCCAGCAGCTTAAGTGGCGGATCAAATATAGATGAGCAGTTCTTC. Translating gives CASSLSGGSNIDEQFF.